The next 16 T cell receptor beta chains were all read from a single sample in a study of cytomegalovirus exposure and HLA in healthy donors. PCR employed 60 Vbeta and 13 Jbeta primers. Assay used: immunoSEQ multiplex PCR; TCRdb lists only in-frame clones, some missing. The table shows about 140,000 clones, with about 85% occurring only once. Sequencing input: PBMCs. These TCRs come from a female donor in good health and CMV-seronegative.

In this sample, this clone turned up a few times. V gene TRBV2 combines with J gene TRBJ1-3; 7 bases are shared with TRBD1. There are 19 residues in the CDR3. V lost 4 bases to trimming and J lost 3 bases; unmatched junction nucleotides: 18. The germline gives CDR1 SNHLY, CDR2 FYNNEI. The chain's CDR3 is CASSVSGGAELFYGNTIYF. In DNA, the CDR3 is TGTGCCAGCAGTGTCTCAGGGGGTGCGGAATTGTTTTATGGAAACACCATATATTTT.

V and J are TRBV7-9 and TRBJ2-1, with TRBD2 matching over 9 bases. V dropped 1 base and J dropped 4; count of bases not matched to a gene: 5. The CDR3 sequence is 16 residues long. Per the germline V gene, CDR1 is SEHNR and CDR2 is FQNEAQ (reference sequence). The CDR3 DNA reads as TGTGCCAGCAGCTTAGATTCCAGCGGGGGGTACAATGAGCAGTTCTTC. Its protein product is CASSLDSSGGYNEQFF. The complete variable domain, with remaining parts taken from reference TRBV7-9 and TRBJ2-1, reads DTGVSQNPRHKITKRGQNVTFRCDPISEHNRLYWYRQTLGQGPEFLTYFQNEAQLEKSRLLSDRFSAERPKGSFSTLEIQRTEQGDSAMYLCASSLDSSGGYNEQFFGPGTRLTVL.

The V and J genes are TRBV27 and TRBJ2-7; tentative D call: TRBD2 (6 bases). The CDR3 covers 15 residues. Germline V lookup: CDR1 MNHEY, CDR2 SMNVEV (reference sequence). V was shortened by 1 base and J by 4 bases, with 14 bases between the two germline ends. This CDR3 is CASSLLRGIRYEQYF. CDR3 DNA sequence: TGTGCCAGCAGTTTATTACGCGGGATTCGGTACGAGCAGTACTTC.

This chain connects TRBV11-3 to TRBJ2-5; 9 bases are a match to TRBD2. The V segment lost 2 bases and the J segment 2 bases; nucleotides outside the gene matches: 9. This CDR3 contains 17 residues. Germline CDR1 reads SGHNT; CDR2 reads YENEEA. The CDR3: CASSLWRGGAEQETQYF. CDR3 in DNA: TGTGCCAGCAGCTTATGGCGGGGGGGCGCGGAACAAGAGACCCAGTACTTC.

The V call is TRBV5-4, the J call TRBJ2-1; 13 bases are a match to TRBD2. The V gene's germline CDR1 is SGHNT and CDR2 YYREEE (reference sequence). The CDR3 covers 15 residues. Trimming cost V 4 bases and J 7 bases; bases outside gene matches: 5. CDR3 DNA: TGTGCCAGCAGCAGGACTAGCGGGAGTGGAAATGAGCAGTTCTTC. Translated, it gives CASSRTSGSGNEQFF.

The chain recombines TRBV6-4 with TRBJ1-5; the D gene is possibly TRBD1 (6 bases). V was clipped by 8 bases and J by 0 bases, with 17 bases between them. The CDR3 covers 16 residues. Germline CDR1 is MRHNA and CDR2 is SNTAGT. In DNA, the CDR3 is TGTGCCAGCTCCGACCCCACAGGGTATAGCAATCAGCCCCAGCATTTT. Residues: CASSDPTGYSNQPQHF.

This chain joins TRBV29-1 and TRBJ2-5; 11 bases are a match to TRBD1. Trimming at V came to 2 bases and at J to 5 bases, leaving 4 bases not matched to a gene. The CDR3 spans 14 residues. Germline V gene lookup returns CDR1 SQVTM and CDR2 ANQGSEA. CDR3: CSVERDRGFETQYF. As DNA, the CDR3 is TGCAGCGTTGAAAGGGACAGGGGGTTTGAGACCCAGTACTTC.

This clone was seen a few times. The CDR3: CASGGRSQRLSYEQYF. CDR3 sequence (DNA): TGTGCCAGCGGCGGGCGGTCACAGCGCCTCTCCTACGAGCAGTACTTC. The J gene is TRBJ2-7, the V gene TRBV2, with a weak D call TRBD2 (5 bases). V was pared by 8 bases and J by 0 bases, with 20 bases between. The CDR3 contains 16 residues. Germline V gene sequence: CDR1 SNHLY, CDR2 FYNNEI.

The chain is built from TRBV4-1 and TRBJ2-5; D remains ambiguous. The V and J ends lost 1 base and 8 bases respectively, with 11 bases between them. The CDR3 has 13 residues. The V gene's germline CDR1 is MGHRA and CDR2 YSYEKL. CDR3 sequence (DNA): TGCGCCAGCAGCCAAGGTCCCCCCTCCACCCAGTACTTC. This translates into CASSQGPPSTQYF.

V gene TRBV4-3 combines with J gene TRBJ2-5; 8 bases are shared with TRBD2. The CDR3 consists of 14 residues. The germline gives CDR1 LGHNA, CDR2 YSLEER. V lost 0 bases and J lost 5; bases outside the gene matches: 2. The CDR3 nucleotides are TGCGCCAGCAGCCAAGACGGGGGGGAGGAGACCCAGTACTTC. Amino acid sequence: CASSQDGGEETQYF.

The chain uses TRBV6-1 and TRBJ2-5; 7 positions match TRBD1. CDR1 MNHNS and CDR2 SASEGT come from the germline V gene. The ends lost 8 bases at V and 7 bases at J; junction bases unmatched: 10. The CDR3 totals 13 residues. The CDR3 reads CASPGQRSGTQYF. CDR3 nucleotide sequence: TGTGCCAGCCCGGGACAGAGATCAGGGACCCAGTACTTC.

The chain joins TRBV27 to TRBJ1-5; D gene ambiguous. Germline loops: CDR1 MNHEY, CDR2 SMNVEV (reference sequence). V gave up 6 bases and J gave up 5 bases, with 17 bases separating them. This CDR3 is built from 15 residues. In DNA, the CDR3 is TGTGCCAGCAGAAAACCGGACGGACTATATCAGCCCCAGCATTTT. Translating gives CASRKPDGLYQPQHF.

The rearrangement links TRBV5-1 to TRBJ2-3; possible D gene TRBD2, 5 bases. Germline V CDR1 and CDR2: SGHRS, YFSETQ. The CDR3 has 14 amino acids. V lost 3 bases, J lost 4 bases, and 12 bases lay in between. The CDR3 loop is CASSYQGGADTQYF. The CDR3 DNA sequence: TGCGCCAGCAGCTACCAAGGAGGCGCAGATACGCAGTATTTT.

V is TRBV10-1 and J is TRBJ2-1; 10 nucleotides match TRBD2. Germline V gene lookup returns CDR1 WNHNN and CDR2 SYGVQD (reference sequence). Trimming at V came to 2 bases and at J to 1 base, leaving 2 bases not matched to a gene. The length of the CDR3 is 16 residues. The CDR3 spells CASSEISGRSYNEQFF. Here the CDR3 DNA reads TGCGCCAGCAGTGAGATTAGCGGGAGGTCCTACAATGAGCAGTTCTTC.

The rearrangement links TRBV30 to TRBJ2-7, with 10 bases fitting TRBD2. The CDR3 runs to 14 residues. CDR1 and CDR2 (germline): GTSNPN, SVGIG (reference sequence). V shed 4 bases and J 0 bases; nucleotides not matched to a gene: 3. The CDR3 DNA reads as TGTGCCTGGAAAAGGACTAGCGGCTCCTACGAGCAGTACTTC. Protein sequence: CAWKRTSGSYEQYF.

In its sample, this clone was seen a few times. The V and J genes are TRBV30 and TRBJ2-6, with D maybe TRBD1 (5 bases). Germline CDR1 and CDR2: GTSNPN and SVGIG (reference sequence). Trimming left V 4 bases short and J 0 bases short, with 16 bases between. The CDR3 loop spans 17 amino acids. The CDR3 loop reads CAWTNDRTRSGANVLTF. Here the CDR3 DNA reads TGTGCCTGGACCAACGACAGAACTCGCTCTGGGGCCAACGTCCTGACTTTC.